Below, one T cell receptor (beta chain) is given with its context. The CDR3 extends over 17 amino acids. Germline V lookup: CDR1 SGHTA, CDR2 FQGNSA. With V trimmed by 0 bases and J by 4 bases, 12 bases remained unmatched. These data are taken from a study of cytomegalovirus exposure and HLA in healthy donors. Background on the study: In an early release, HLA-typed donors contributed tens of millions of unique TCR sequences.

Primers: 60 Vbeta forward and 13 Jbeta reverse. Using immunoSEQ multiplex PCR, the repertoire was profiled, and TCRdb retains in-frame clones only, with some absent. The sample lists some 150,000 clones; approximately 78% were seen once. This receptor was obtained from a woman younger than 35 in good health and CMV-seronegative. The chain links TRBV7-2 to TRBJ2-7; 7 nucleotides match TRBD2. The sample taken for sequencing was PBMCs. DNA for the CDR3: TGTGCCAGCAGCTTAGCGGGGTGGGCTAGCGGTAATTACGAGCAGTACTTC. Protein sequence: CASSLAGWASGNYEQYF.